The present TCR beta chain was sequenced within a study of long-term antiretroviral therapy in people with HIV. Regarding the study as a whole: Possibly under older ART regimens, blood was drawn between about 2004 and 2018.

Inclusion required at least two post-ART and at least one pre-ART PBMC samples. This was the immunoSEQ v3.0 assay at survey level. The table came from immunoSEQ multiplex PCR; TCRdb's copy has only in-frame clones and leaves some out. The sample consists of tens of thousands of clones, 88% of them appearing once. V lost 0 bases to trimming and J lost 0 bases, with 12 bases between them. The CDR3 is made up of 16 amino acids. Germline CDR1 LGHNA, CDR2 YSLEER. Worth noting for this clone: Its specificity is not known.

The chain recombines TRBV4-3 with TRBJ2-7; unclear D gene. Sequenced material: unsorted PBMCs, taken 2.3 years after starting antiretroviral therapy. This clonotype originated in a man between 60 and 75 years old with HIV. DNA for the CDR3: TGCGCCAGCAGCCAAGATACGTTTACCCGCTCCTACGAGCAGTACTTC. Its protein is CASSQDTFTRSYEQYF.